This T cell receptor (beta chain) was retrieved from a study of T cells in Graves' hyperthyroidism and ophthalmopathy. Overall study context: Peripheral blood sampling occurred at initial diagnosis, before any treatment.

The study, taken as a whole, reports: Within blood appeared most thyroid clonotypes that had expanded above 0.001.

Researchers defined stable Graves' hyperthyroidism as no ophthalmopathy progression within 18 months. The diagnoses drew upon clinical symptoms, serum thyroxine and TRAb, thyroid ultrasound and orbital computed tomography. Germline loops: CDR1 SGHDT, CDR2 YYEEEE. Trimming left V 0 bases short and J 3 bases short, with 13 bases between. This CDR3 contains 16 residues. RNA transcripts provided the source from which TCR beta CDR3 regions were amplified. During a first-round RT-PCR of the TCR CDR3, the HTBI primer set was used. TCRdb re-called the multiplex PCR reads through MiXCR, storing one row per CDR3 protein. Here the sample spans around 690,000 distinct CDR3 sequences, approximately 15% being singletons. This clonotype has only a few counts. Its matching antigen is unknown.

This sequence was found in a man aged 45 to 65 with Graves' hyperthyroidism. The sample taken for sequencing was blood. V gene TRBV5-6 combines with J gene TRBJ2-1; possible D gene TRBD1, 6 bases. CDR3 in DNA: TGTGCCAGCAGCTTGGACCCCGGACAGAACTACAATGAGCAGTTCTTC. The encoded protein is CASSLDPGQNYNEQFF.